The 20 T cell receptor delta chains below were found in one sample sequenced in a study of gamma-delta chains in newborns, infants, children. TCRdb fed the reads to CATT. In the table there are nearly 5,500 delta-chain clones, 15% to 20% of which are singletons. The sequenced material came from blood. The receptors derive from a child who was a newborn, infant or young child, either healthy, febrile or measles-vaccinated (not recorded which).

The chain couples TRDV2 to TRDJ1; tentatively, D is TRDD3 (6 bases). TCRdb does not report a J gene; here it was assigned by matching the DNA to germline references. Trimming shortened V by 7 bases and J by 2 bases, and 22 bases separated the two germline ends. Germline V gives CDR1 GEAIGNYY, CDR2 EKD. The CDR3 has 16 residues. The DNA of the CDR3 is TGTGCCTGGGACGAGACTACGGGGGGAGTAACCGATAAACTCATCTTT. Encoded protein: CAWDETTGGVTDKLIF.

Turning to this clone: This may arise from a read error, as a much more abundant clone is one base away. The chain combines TRDV2 with TRDJ3, with TRDD3 matching 8 bases. TCRdb does not report a J gene; here it was assigned by matching the DNA to germline references. The germline CDR1 and CDR2 sequences are GEAIGNYY and EKD. The CDR3 contains 18 residues. The CDR3 nucleotides read TGTGCCTGTGACACCTTGGGGGATGGGACCTGGGACACCCGAAAGATGTTTTTC. As protein: CACDTLGDGTWDTRKMFF.

This clone was seen a handful of times. The chain employs TRDV1 and TRDJ1; TRDD3 agrees at 13 bases. The germline V gene has CDR1 TSWWSYY and CDR2 QGS. Trimming cost V 0 bases and J 0 bases; bases outside gene matches: 28. The CDR3 has 26 residues. CDR3 sequence: CALGELSLPLLGDTGPYWHYTDKLIF. CDR3 bases: TGTGCTCTTGGGGAACTATCCCTACCGTTACTGGGGGATACGGGGCCTTACTGGCATTACACCGATAAACTCATCTTT.

The rearrangement uses TRDV2 and TRDJ1; D gene unclear. V lost 3 bases and J lost 7, with 14 bases in between. Germline V lookup: CDR1 GEAIGNYY, CDR2 EKD. This CDR3 has 13 residues. The CDR3 region is CACDAPWSPKLIF. CDR3 bases: TGTGCCTGTGACGCCCCGTGGAGTCCTAAACTCATCTTT.

This clone was seen a handful of times. The J gene is TRDJ1, the V gene TRDV1; no firm D call. This CDR3 contains 15 residues. The V end lost 0 bases, the J end lost 3 bases, and 11 bases lay between the germline ends. Germline V gene sequence: CDR1 TSWWSYY, CDR2 QGS. The CDR3 region is CALGELVDPPDKLIF. The CDR3 DNA reads TGTGCTCTTGGGGAACTTGTGGATCCCCCCGATAAACTCATCTTT.

The gene calls are TRDV2 and TRDJ3; TRDD3 matches 8 bases. V was pared by 0 bases and J by 0 bases, with 6 bases of the junction left unmatched. Germline lookup yields CDR1 GEAIGNYY and CDR2 EKD. The CDR3 has 19 amino acids. Written as DNA, the CDR3 is TGTGCCTGTGACACCGCTGGGGGAACCAGCTCCTGGGACACCCGACAGATGTTTTTC. This encodes CACDTAGGTSSWDTRQMFF.

In this sample, this clone is medium-sized (0.01 to 0.1%). The chain links TRDV2 to TRDJ3; 10 nucleotides line up with TRDD3. J lost 4 bases, V lost 2 bases, and 10 bases had no gene match. The CDR3 extends over 19 amino acids. Germline CDR1 GEAIGNYY, CDR2 EKD. CDR3 in amino acids: CACDNVLGDVRWDTRQMFF. DNA for the CDR3: TGTGCCTGTGACAACGTACTGGGGGATGTGAGATGGGACACCCGACAGATGTTTTTC.

No V gene call is available, although the J gene is TRDJ1; the table's D call of TRDD3 was not tested on the DNA. This CDR3 contains 19 residues. The CDR3 is CALGSRLGDTYPYTDKLIF. The CDR3 DNA is TGTGCTCTTGGGTCCCGCCTGGGGGATACGTATCCATACACCGATAAACTCATCTTT.

This chain links TRDV2 with TRDJ3, with no clear D. Trimming took 3 bases from V and 7 from J, leaving 12 bases between them. CDR1 and CDR2 (germline): GEAIGNYY, EKD. The CDR3 spans 15 residues. The CDR3 sequence: CACDPRMADTRQMFF. In DNA, the CDR3 is TGTGCCTGTGACCCCCGTATGGCAGACACCCGACAGATGTTTTTC.

The chain links TRDV3 to TRDJ1; D may match TRDD2 or TRDD3 (7 bases each). The CDR3 is 21 amino acids. Trimming pared 3 bases from V and 2 bases from J, leaving 37 bases between. CDR1 is TVYSNPD, CDR2 GDNSRS, per germline (reference sequence). The CDR3 DNA follows: TGTGCCTTCCTTTCCTACCGCGACTTCGGTAGTTGGGGGAATTATACCGATAAACTCATCTTT. Translated: CAFLSYRDFGSWGNYTDKLIF.

The chain is built from TRDV1 and TRDJ1; D is possibly TRDD2 (5 bases). The J gene was not available in TCRdb and was assigned here by matching the DNA to germline segments. This CDR3 spans 23 amino acids. V was trimmed by 0 bases and J by 0 bases, leaving 32 bases between them. The V gene's germline CDR1 is TSWWSYY and CDR2 QGS. The CDR3 nucleotides read TGTGCTCTTGGGGAACTTCTTCCCACACGACCCCATAATGGGCCCGAGGACACCGATAAACTCATCTTT. This codes for CALGELLPTRPHNGPEDTDKLIF.

V usage is TRDV1 and J usage is TRDJ1, with 12 bases fitting TRDD3. TCRdb gives no J gene; it was assigned here by matching the DNA to germline. The CDR3 sequence is 21 residues long. The trim removed 0 bases at V and 10 bases at J, leaving 24 bases unmatched. The germline CDR1 and CDR2 sequences are TSWWSYY and QGS. CDR3 bases: TGTGCTCTTGGGGAACTAACCACCCTCACAATACTGGGGGATACCATCGGAGGACTCATCTTT. It yields the protein CALGELTTLTILGDTIGGLIF.

This chain links TRDV1 with TRDJ1; 7 nucleotides align to TRDD3. This CDR3 comprises 15 residues. The germline CDR1 and CDR2 sequences are TSWWSYY and QGS. V lost 4 bases and J lost 4; bases outside the gene matches: 9. The CDR3 DNA reads TGTGCTCTTGGGGGACTACTGGGGCCCGACGATAAACTCATCTTT. Translation: CALGGLLGPDDKLIF.

The table lists this clone with a few counts. One base away lies a much larger clone, so this may be a sequencing read error. The same CDR3 is also encoded by other DNA sequences in this sample. J is TRDJ1 and V is TRDV2; 12 positions match TRDD3. The CDR3 runs to 15 residues. Germline CDR1 reads GEAIGNYY; CDR2 reads EKD. CDR3 amino acids: CACLKLGDTNGKLIF. Here the CDR3 DNA reads TGCGCCTGTCTAAAACTGGGGGATACTAACGGTAAACTCATCTTT.

The chain links TRDV2 to TRDJ3, with TRDD3 matching over 13 bases. From germline, CDR1 is GEAIGNYY and CDR2 EKD. V shed 3 bases and J 0 bases; nucleotides not matched to a gene: 10. CDR3 length equals 21 residues. The CDR3 bases are TGTGCCTGTGACGTACTGGGGGATACGTGGAACCCCTCCTGGGACACCCGACAGATGTTTTTC. Translating gives CACDVLGDTWNPSWDTRQMFF.

This clone is labeled as medium-sized. The chain carries TRDV1 and TRDJ1; 9 bases agree with TRDD3. The V and J ends lost 1 base and 1 base, in that order; junction bases with no gene match: 7. The V gene's germline CDR1 is TSWWSYY and CDR2 QGS. There are 17 residues in the CDR3. CDR3 region: CALGEQVRGIPTDKLIF. The DNA for the CDR3 is TGTGCTCTTGGGGAACAAGTCCGGGGGATACCCACCGATAAACTCATCTTT.

The table lists this clone with a few counts. The chain employs TRDV2 and TRDJ3; 12 nucleotides align to TRDD3. The CDR3 loop spans 22 amino acids. With V trimmed by 3 bases and J by 1 base, 15 bases remained unmatched. Germline V gene sequence: CDR1 GEAIGNYY, CDR2 EKD. The CDR3 DNA reads TGTGCCTGTGACCGACTCGTTCCTCTGGGGGATACGCGTTCCTGGGACACCCGACAGATGTTTTTC. Translation: CACDRLVPLGDTRSWDTRQMFF.

No V segment was called; the J segment is TRDJ1. The CDR3 is 12 amino acids. The CDR3 protein is CACDTGSNKLIF. In nucleotides, the CDR3 is TGTGCCTGTGACACCGGCTCGAATAAACTCATCTTT.

A few counts support this clone. The J gene is TRDJ3, the V gene TRDV2; TRDD3 matches 8 bases. The V gene end was trimmed by 4 bases and the J gene end by 0 bases; junction bases not matched to a gene: 16. The CDR3 runs 21 residues. The germline V gene has CDR1 GEAIGNYY and CDR2 EKD. Here the CDR3 reads CACERVPPGIPSSWDTRQMFF. Written as DNA, the CDR3 is TGTGCCTGTGAGAGGGTTCCTCCGGGGATACCCAGCTCCTGGGACACCCGACAGATGTTTTTC.

Concerning this clone itself: At one boundary the junction diverges from the germline segment, which might be a read error. The rearrangement uses TRDV2 and TRDJ3; 11 nucleotides agree with TRDD3. The J gene, missing from TCRdb, was assigned here through DNA to germline matching. The CDR3 has 21 residues. The germline CDR1 and CDR2 sequences are GEAIGNYY and EKD. In DNA form, the CDR3 reads TGTGCCTGTGACACCACCCGGCTTGGGGGATACGTCTCCTGGGACACCCGTCAGATGTTTTTC. It specifies CACDTTRLGGYVSWDTRQMFF.